This T cell receptor (beta chain) came from a study of metastatic and nonmetastatic thyroid tumors. With MiXCR, TCRdb called clones anew from the PCR reads. Counted here are 45,000 to 65,000 clones, approximately 22% occurring once; the ten biggest clones make up 3.5% to 4.5%. Thyroid surgery was performed in patients who had received no treatment beforehand. The CDR3 is 14 amino acids. From germline, CDR1 is LNHDA and CDR2 SQIVND (reference sequence). Trimming pared 7 bases from V and 0 bases from J, leaving 9 bases between. This clone was seen ten or more times. V and J are TRBV19 and TRBJ1-4; maybe TRBD1 (6 bases). The sequenced sample consisted of blood. This TCR was sampled from a female donor with papillary thyroid cancer or a benign thyroid nodule (not recorded which). Some clones in this sample may be carry-over from other donors' samples. The CDR3 loop is CASTTGTTNEKLFF. The CDR3 DNA sequence: TGTGCCAGTACCACAGGGACAACTAATGAAAAACTGTTTTTT.